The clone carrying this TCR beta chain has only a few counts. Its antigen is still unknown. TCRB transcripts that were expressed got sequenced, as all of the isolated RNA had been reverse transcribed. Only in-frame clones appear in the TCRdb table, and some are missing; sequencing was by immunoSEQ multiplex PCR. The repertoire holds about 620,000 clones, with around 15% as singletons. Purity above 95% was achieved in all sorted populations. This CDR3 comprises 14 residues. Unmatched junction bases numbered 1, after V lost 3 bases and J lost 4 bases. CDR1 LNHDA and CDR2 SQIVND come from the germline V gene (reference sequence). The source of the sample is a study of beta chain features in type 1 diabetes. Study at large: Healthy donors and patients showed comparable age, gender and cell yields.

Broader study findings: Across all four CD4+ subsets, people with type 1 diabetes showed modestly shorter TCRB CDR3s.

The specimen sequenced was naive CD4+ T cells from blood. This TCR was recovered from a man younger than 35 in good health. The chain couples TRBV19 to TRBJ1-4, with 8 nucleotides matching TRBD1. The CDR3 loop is CASSMTGVNEKLFF. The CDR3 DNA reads TGTGCCAGTAGTATGACAGGGGTTAATGAAAAACTGTTTTTT.